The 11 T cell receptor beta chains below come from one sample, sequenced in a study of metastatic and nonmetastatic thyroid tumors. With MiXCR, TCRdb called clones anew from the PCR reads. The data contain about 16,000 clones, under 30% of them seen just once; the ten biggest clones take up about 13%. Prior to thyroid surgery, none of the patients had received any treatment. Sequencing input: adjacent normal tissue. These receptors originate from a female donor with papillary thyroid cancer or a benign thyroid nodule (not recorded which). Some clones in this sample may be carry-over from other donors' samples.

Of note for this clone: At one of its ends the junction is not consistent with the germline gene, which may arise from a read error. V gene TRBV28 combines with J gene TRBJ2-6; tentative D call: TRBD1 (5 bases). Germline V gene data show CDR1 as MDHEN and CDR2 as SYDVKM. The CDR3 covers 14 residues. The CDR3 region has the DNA TGTGCCAGCAGTGGCCGCGCTGGGGCCAACTTCCTGACTTTC. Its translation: CASSGRAGANFLTF.

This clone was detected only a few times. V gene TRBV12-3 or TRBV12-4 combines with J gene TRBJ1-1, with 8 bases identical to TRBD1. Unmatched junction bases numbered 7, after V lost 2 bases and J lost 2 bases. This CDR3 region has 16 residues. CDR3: CASSLMFRGLNTEAFF. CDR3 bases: TGTGCCAGCAGTTTAATGTTCAGGGGGCTTAACACTGAAGCTTTCTTT.

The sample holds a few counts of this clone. The DNA of the CDR3 is TGTGCCAGCAGTTTATTGGGACAGCTCGAGTATAGCAATCAGCCCCAGCATTTT. Its translation is CASSLLGQLEYSNQPQHF. This rearrangement joins TRBV27 to TRBJ1-5, with TRBD1 identical over 7 bases. The trim removed 1 base at V and 0 bases at J, leaving 9 bases unmatched. Germline lookup yields CDR1 MNHEY and CDR2 SMNVEV (reference sequence). The CDR3 is 18 amino acids.

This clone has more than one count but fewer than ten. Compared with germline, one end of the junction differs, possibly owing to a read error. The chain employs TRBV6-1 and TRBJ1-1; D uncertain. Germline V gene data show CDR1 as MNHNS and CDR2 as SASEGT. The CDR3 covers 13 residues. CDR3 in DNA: TGTGCCAGCACCCGATCGCTGGGTACTGAAGCTTCCTTT. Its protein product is CASTRSLGTEASF.

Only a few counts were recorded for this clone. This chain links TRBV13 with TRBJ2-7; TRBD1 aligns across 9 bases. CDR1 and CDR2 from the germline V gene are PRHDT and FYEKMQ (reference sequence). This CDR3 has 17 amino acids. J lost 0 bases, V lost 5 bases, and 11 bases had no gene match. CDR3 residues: CASSTKGGDRASYEQYF. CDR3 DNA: TGTGCCAGCAGCACCAAAGGGGGGGACAGGGCCTCCTACGAGCAGTACTTC. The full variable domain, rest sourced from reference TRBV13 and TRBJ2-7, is AAGVIQSPRHLIKEKRETATLKCYPIPRHDTVYWYQQGPGQDPQFLISFYEKMQSDKGSIPDRFSAQQFSDYHSELNMSSLELGDSALYFCASSTKGGDRASYEQYFGPGTRLTVT.

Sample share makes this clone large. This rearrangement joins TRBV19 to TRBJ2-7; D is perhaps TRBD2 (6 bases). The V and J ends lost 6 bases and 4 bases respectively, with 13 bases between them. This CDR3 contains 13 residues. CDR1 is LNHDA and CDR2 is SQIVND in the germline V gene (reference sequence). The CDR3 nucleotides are TGTGCCAGTAGCCGACAAGGAGGGTACGAGCAGTACTTC. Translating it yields CASSRQGGYEQYF.

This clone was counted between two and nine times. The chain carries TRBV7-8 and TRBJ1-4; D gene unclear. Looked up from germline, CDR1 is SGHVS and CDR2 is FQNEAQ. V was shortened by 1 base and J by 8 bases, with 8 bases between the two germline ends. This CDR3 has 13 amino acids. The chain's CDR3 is CASSLDFPEKLFF. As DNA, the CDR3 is TGTGCCAGCAGCTTAGACTTTCCCGAAAAACTGTTTTTT.

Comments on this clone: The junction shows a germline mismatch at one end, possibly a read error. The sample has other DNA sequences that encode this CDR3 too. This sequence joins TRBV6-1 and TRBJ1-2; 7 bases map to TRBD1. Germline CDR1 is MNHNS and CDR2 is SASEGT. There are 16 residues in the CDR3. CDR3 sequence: CASSPIIDRANYGYTF. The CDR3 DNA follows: TGTGCCAGCAGCCCAATTATAGACAGGGCTAACTATGGCTATACCTTC.

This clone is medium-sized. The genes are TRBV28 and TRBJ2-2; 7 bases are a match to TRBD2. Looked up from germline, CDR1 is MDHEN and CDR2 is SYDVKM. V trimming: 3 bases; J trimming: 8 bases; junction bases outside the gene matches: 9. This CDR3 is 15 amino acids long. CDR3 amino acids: CASSLGRELRGELFF. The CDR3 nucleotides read TGTGCCAGCAGTTTGGGGCGGGAGCTACGAGGGGAGCTGTTTTTT.

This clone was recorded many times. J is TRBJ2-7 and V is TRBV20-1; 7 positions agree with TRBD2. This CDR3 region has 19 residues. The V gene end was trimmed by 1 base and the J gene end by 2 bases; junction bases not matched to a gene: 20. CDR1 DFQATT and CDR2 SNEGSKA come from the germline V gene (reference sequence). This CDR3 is CSARADPRETSLSPYEQYF. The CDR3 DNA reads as TGCAGTGCTAGAGCCGATCCGCGGGAGACGTCCCTTAGCCCCTACGAGCAGTACTTC.

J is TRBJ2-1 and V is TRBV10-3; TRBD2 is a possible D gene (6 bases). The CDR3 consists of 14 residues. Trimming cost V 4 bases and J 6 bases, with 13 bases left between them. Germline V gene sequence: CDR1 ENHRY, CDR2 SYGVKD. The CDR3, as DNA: TGTGCCATCAGTGTCTCCCCGGAGGGCAATGAGCAGTTCTTC. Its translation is CAISVSPEGNEQFF.